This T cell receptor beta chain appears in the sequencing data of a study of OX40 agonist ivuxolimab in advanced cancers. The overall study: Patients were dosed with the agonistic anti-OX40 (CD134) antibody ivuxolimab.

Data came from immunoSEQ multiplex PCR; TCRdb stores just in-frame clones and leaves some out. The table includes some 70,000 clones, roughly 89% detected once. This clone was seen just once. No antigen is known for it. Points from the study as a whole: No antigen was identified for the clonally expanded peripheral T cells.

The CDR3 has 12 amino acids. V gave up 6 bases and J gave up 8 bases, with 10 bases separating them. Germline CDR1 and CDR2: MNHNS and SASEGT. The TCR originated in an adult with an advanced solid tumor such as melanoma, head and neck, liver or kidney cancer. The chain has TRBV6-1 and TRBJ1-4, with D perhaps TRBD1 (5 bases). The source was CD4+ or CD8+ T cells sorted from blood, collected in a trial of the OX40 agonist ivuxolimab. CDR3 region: CASRQRGEKLFF. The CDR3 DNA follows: TGTGCCAGCAGACAAAGGGGCGAAAAACTGTTTTTT.